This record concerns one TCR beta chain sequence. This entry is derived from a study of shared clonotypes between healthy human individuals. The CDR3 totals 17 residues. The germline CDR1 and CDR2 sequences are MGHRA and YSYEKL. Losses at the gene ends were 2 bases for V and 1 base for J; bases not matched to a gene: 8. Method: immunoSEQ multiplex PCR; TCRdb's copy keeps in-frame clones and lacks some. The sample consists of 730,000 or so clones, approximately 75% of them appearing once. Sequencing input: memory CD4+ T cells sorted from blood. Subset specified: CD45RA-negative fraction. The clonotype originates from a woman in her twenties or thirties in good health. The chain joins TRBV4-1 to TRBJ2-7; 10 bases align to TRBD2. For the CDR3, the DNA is TGCGCCAGCAGCCAACTAGCGGGAGCCTCCACGTCCTACGAGCAGTACTTC. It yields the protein CASSQLAGASTSYEQYF.